The 17 T cell receptor beta chains below all came from one sample that was sequenced in a study of Graves' ophthalmopathy and Graves' hyperthyroidism (dated by TCRdb to the late 2010s). Sequenced using an Illumina HiSeq 2000. TCR beta CDR3 regions were amplified from RNA transcripts for repertoire sequencing. The first round of RT-PCR was done with HTBI primers and the Qiagen OneStep RT-PCR kit, and was followed by a second round of multiplex PCR, then size selection and purification. Through fastp at Q25 and MiXCR, TCRdb rebuilt clones from the public reads, retaining in-frame beta chains. Entries that share a CDR3 protein sequence are merged under the most common genes and DNA. The sample contains approximately 150,000 distinct CDR3 sequences, just under 40% of them found a single time. The ten largest clones add up to roughly 9% of the sample. The sample taken for sequencing was peripheral blood. The receptor source for this set is a man in his thirties or forties with Graves' ophthalmopathy. Donor details come from another sample of the same person, matched by shared clones.

Many counts were recorded for this clonotype. The chain is built from TRBV4-1 and TRBJ1-6, with 7 positions matching TRBD1. V gave up 1 base and J gave up 9 bases; unmatched junction bases: 6. The CDR3 covers 15 residues. CDR1 is MGHRA and CDR2 is YSYEKL in the germline V gene. The CDR3 bases are TGCGCCAGCAGCCAAGTTACAGGGGAGGTTTCACCCCTCCACTTT. Protein sequence: CASSQVTGEVSPLHF.

This clonotype was detected ten times or more. The rearrangement uses TRBV6-2 or TRBV6-3 and TRBJ1-1, with D unresolved. From germline, CDR1 is MNHEY and CDR2 SVGEGT. This CDR3 is built from 13 residues. Trimming pared 2 bases from V and 7 bases from J, leaving 11 bases between. The CDR3 reads CASSYLGRGEAFF. CDR3 coding DNA: TGTGCCAGCAGTTACCTGGGGAGAGGTGAAGCTTTCTTT.

This clonotype was detected ten times or more. Given the absence of the conserved phenylalanine or tryptophan at the CDR3 end, a read error is likely. This rearrangement joins TRBV12-3 or TRBV12-4 to TRBJ2-2; D uncertain. The CDR3 totals 13 residues. V lost 3 bases and J lost 6, with 8 bases in between. CDR3: CASSLSTSGELFS. CDR3 bases: TGTGCCAGCAGTTTGAGTACCTCCGGGGAGCTGTTTTCT.

This clonotype occurred once. The chain joins TRBV12-3 or TRBV12-4 to TRBJ1-2; a weak D match, TRBD1 (6 bases). Trimming pared 3 bases from V and 4 bases from J, leaving 12 bases between. The CDR3 length is 14 residues. For the CDR3, the DNA is TGTGCCAGCAGTTTGGCCAGGGGAATCTATGGCTACACCTTC. This gives the protein CASSLARGIYGYTF.

The chain links TRBV12-3 or TRBV12-4 to TRBJ2-7, with D perhaps TRBD1 (6 bases). CDR3 length: 22 residues. The ends were cut back, 1 base at V and 2 bases at J, with 33 bases in the middle. CDR3 DNA sequence: TGTGCCAGCAGTTTAGGAGCGATCATGGGTGGGACACTGTTAGGGGAGACCTACGAGCAGTACTTC. Translating it yields CASSLGAIMGGTLLGETYEQYF.

This clonotype appeared a few times. V gene TRBV6-1 combines with J gene TRBJ2-6; no firm D call. The CDR3 spans 14 residues. From germline, CDR1 is MNHNS and CDR2 SASEGT. The V end lost 3 bases, the J end lost 4 bases, and 7 bases lay between the germline ends. CDR3 amino acids: CASSDLKGANVLTF. The DNA of the CDR3 is TGTGCCAGCAGTGACTTGAAAGGGGCCAACGTCCTGACTTTC.

This clonotype was recorded many times. This sequence joins TRBV27 and TRBJ2-7, with D perhaps TRBD1 (6 bases). Germline V CDR1 and CDR2: MNHEY, SMNVEV (reference sequence). The CDR3 extends over 14 amino acids. V lost 5 bases and J 7 bases, leaving 18 bases between the germline ends. The CDR3 DNA reads TGTGCCAGCAGTCCTAAGGGACACGGGATGGAGCAGTACTTC. Translating it yields CASSPKGHGMEQYF.

The rearrangement joins TRBV30 to TRBJ1-2; D might be TRBD1 (5 bases). Deletions cut 3 bases from V and 4 bases from J, with 21 bases between. This CDR3 has 16 amino acids. Germline lookup yields CDR1 GTSNPN and CDR2 SVGIG (reference sequence). The CDR3 nucleotides are TGTGCCTGGAGCGAAGGGACTGAGGGGCGGCGCTATGGCTACACCTTC. Translation gives CAWSEGTEGRRYGYTF.

This rearrangement joins TRBV28 to TRBJ2-5, with D possibly matching TRBD2 (6 bases). Deletions cut 1 base from V and 7 bases from J, with 19 bases between. CDR3 size: 16 residues. CDR1 is MDHEN and CDR2 is SYDVKM in the germline V gene. CDR3 in DNA: TGTGCCAGCAGTTTATCCCCCCGAAGGGAGGATCGGACCCAGTACTTC. Its translation is CASSLSPRREDRTQYF.

The chain links TRBV25-1 to TRBJ2-2; either TRBD1 or TRBD2 may fit D (5 bases each). This CDR3 contains 17 residues. Trimming stripped 4 bases from V and 1 base from J, with 16 bases between. The V gene's germline CDR1 is MGHDK and CDR2 SYGVNS. CDR3 sequence: CASSAPTGTGNTGELFF. In DNA, the CDR3 is TGTGCCAGCAGTGCTCCGACCGGGACGGGGAACACCGGGGAGCTGTTTTTT.

This clonotype was observed at least ten times. The chain combines TRBV6-1 with TRBJ2-5; D is ambiguous. This CDR3 contains 12 residues. Germline V gene data show CDR1 as MNHNS and CDR2 as SASEGT. V dropped 6 bases and J dropped 1 base, with 6 bases sitting between them. The CDR3 loop is CASSPPQETQYF. The CDR3 DNA sequence: TGTGCCAGCAGCCCGCCCCAAGAGACCCAGTACTTC.

This clonotype was observed at least ten times. The CDR3 loop reads CASRIGGNYGYTF. CDR3 DNA sequence: TGTGCCAGTAGGATCGGTGGGAACTATGGCTACACCTTC. V and J are TRBV19 and TRBJ1-2, with unresolved D. This CDR3 region has 13 residues. Trimming cost V 6 bases and J 2 bases, with 10 bases left between them. The germline V gene has CDR1 LNHDA and CDR2 SQIVND (reference sequence).

The rearrangement links TRBV6-2 or TRBV6-3 to TRBJ2-5; D may be TRBD2 (5 bases). V dropped 8 bases and J dropped 3 bases, with 10 bases sitting between them. The CDR3 runs to 12 residues. Germline V gene sequence: CDR1 MNHEY, CDR2 SVGEGT. The CDR3 bases are TGTGCCAGCGAGGGAGTCAAAGAGACCCAGTACTTC. Translation gives CASEGVKETQYF.

This clonotype was recorded a few times. The chain joins TRBV6-5 to TRBJ1-2; D ambiguous. V lost 4 bases, J lost 4 bases, and 7 bases lay in between. From germline, CDR1 is MNHEY and CDR2 SVGAGI. This CDR3 region has 12 residues. DNA for the CDR3: TGTGCCAGCAGTTCAACAGTCTATGGCTACACCTTC. Protein sequence: CASSSTVYGYTF.

On this clonotype: One end of the junction fails to match germline, which may point to a read error. The CDR3 protein is CASSEGIWGSDGHCF. CDR3 in DNA: TGTGCCAGCAGCGAGGGGATATGGGGGAGCGACGGGCACTGCTTC. The chain uses TRBV9 and TRBJ2-7; D is possibly TRBD1 or TRBD2 (5 bases each). CDR1 is SGDLS, CDR2 YYNGEE, per germline. The CDR3 totals 15 residues. Filled out from reference TRBV9 and TRBJ2-7, the complete variable domain reads DSGVTQTPKHLITATGQRVTLRCSPRSGDLSVYWYQQSLDQGLQFLIQYYNGEERAKGNILERFSAQQFPDLHSELNLSSLELGDSALYFCASSEGIWGSDGHCFGPGTRLTVT.

This clonotype was seen repeatedly, ten times or more. The chain is built from TRBV12-3 or TRBV12-4 and TRBJ2-7; D remains unclear. This CDR3 is built from 15 residues. The V and J ends lost 4 bases and 4 bases respectively, with 17 bases between them. The CDR3 sequence: CASSSSFGPTYEQYF. In nucleotides, the CDR3 is TGTGCCAGCAGTTCCTCCTTTGGGCCCACATACGAGCAGTACTTC.

This clonotype was observed once. The CDR3 reads CSARDLGGETQYF. The CDR3 nucleotides read TGCAGTGCTAGAGATCTGGGGGGCGAGACCCAGTACTTC. This rearrangement joins TRBV20-1 to TRBJ2-5; perhaps D is TRBD1 or TRBD2 (6 bases each). Germline V CDR1 and CDR2: DFQATT, SNEGSKA (reference sequence). Trimming left V 0 bases short and J 5 bases short, with 10 bases between. The CDR3 extends over 13 amino acids.